This T cell receptor gamma chain is from a study of Vδ1+ human thymocytes. Findings of the study overall: The authors advised highly purified populations and single-cell validation. Thymic delta-chain repertoires held roughly 19% Vdelta2 sequences and few Vdelta3, despite high sort purity. TRD repertoires were essentially private, unlike widely shared TRG clonotypes. Thymic TRG and TRD repertoires appeared highly polyclonal, with Gaussian CDR3 length distributions.

This clone was recorded a few times. The antigen remains unidentified. The sorted cells were CD3+ Vdelta1+ Vdelta2- thymocytes from alphabeta-depleted thymus. Extracted RNA was reverse transcribed into cDNA. The CDR3 regions were amplified by multiplex PCR from V-gene primers to a constant-region primer. TCRdb re-identified clones in the multiplex PCR reads via CATT. The repertoire holds roughly 24,000 gamma-chain clones, roughly 15% seen once, with 1.9% in the top ten. The CDR3 covers 14 residues. V shed 1 base, J shed 12 bases, and the junction held 15 bases outside the gene matches. Germline values: CDR1 EGSTGY, CDR2 YDSYTSSV.

The chain uses TRGV4 and TRGJ1 or TRGJ2. This TCR came from a child in the first two years of life who had congenital heart surgery. Material for sequencing was Vdelta1+ gamma-delta thymocytes from the thymus. Subset indicated: FACS-sorted CD3+ TCRalphabeta- TCRVdelta1+ TCRVdelta2- thymocytes. The CDR3 DNA reads as TGTGCCACCTGGGATGGTTTCTTATTCCCCGCGAAACTCTTT. Amino acid sequence: CATWDGFLFPAKLF.